The 30 T cell receptor beta chains in this list originate from one sample, sequenced in a study of spatial heterogeneity in lung cancer. TCRdb passed the 5' RACE reads through MiXCR, listing each CDR3 protein once. Altogether fewer than 15,000 distinct CDR3 sequences are present, 4.5% to 6% being singletons, with the ten largest covering over 8.5%. The time point is: sample taken at primary tumor resection. The antigens of these receptors remain unknown. Study-level results: Higher tumor mutation counts went along with higher counts of expanded intratumoral alpha and beta TCRs.

The input for sequencing was lung tumor tissue, taken at surgery. Receptor source: a female donor with early-stage non-small cell lung cancer.

This clonotype appeared many times. V usage is TRBV13 and J usage is TRBJ1-1; D is ambiguous. This CDR3 comprises 12 residues. Looked up from germline, CDR1 is PRHDT and CDR2 is FYEKMQ (reference sequence). V lost 6 bases to trimming and J lost 4 bases, with 9 bases between them. The CDR3 nucleotides are TGTGCCAGCAGGGCAGGCCCCACTGAAGCTTTCTTT. Its translation is CASRAGPTEAFF.

The chain employs TRBV6-6 and TRBJ1-1, with D tentatively TRBD1 (6 bases). The ends were cut back, 5 bases at V and 6 bases at J, with 13 bases in the middle. Germline V gives CDR1 MNHNY, CDR2 SVGAGI (reference sequence). The CDR3 extends over 13 amino acids. The CDR3, as DNA: TGTGCCAGCAGTAGGCTACAGGGAGCTGAAGCTTTCTTT. Amino acid sequence: CASSRLQGAEAFF.

Ten or more counts support this clonotype. The chain joins TRBV12-3 or TRBV12-4 to TRBJ1-5; D is unresolved. The CDR3 length is 14 residues. V was pared by 3 bases and J by 2 bases, with 8 bases between. The CDR3 nucleotides are TGTGCCAGCAGTTTTGGGCATGGCAATCAGCCCCAGCATTTT. Residues: CASSFGHGNQPQHF.

This clonotype has a count of ten or more. The gene calls are TRBV4-2 and TRBJ1-2; 9 bases line up with TRBD1. V was clipped by 7 bases and J by 1 base; unmatched bases: 1. Germline values: CDR1 LGHNA, CDR2 YNFKEQ. The CDR3 is 13 residues long. CDR3 in DNA: TGTGCCAGCAAGGGACAGGGTAACTATGGCTACACCTTC. This encodes CASKGQGNYGYTF.

This clonotype showed up many times. This sequence joins TRBV28 and TRBJ1-5; 7 bases agree with TRBD1. Germline CDR1 MDHEN, CDR2 SYDVKM. V lost 5 bases and J lost 4; bases outside the gene matches: 2. CDR3 length equals 13 residues. The CDR3 DNA follows: TGTGCCAGCAGTGTGACAGGGAATCAGCCCCAGCATTTT. Translated: CASSVTGNQPQHF.

This clonotype is labeled medium-sized. This chain connects TRBV7-3 to TRBJ2-6; D is ambiguous. Trimming took 6 bases from V and 0 from J, leaving 12 bases between them. This CDR3 is 16 amino acids long. Germline V gives CDR1 SGHTA, CDR2 FQGTGA. CDR3 nucleotide sequence: TGTGCCAGCAGGGGTGCAACGAGCTCTGGGGCCAACGTCCTGACTTTC. Its translation: CASRGATSSGANVLTF.

This clonotype was seen ten or more times. This chain connects TRBV28 to TRBJ1-1, with TRBD1 as a possible D gene (5 bases). Trimming pared 11 bases from V and 6 bases from J, leaving 19 bases between. Germline-derived CDR1 and CDR2 are MDHEN and SYDVKM. The CDR3 has 13 residues. The CDR3: CAGQKGLMAEAFF. As DNA, the CDR3 is TGTGCCGGCCAAAAGGGGCTGATGGCTGAAGCTTTCTTT. The variable domain in full, with the rest retrieved from reference TRBV28 and TRBJ1-1, is DVKVTQSSRYLVKRTGEKVFLECVQDMDHENMFWYRQDPGLGLRLIYFSYDVKMKEKGDIPEGYSVSREKKERFSLILESASTNQTSMYLCAGQKGLMAEAFFGQGTRLTVV.

This clonotype is labeled medium-sized (0.01 to 0.1%). This rearrangement joins TRBV6-2 or TRBV6-3 to TRBJ2-1, with TRBD2 matching over 11 bases. There are 19 residues in the CDR3. Germline assignment: CDR1 MNHEY and CDR2 SVGEGT. Trimming at V came to 2 bases and at J to 10 bases, leaving 19 bases not matched to a gene. The CDR3 DNA reads as TGTGCCAGCAGTTACGACGGTAGCGGGGGGGCCGGAGCGTTGGAGGAGCAGTTCTTC. Translated: CASSYDGSGGAGALEEQFF.

This clonotype was counted many times. V and J are TRBV6-2 or TRBV6-3 and TRBJ2-5; TRBD2 agrees at 11 bases. CDR1 is MNHEY, CDR2 SVGEGT, per germline. J gave up 2 bases and V 4 bases, and 9 bases lay outside the gene matches. CDR3 length equals 17 residues. The CDR3 sequence: CASSSHRLAGRQETQYF. In DNA, the CDR3 is TGTGCCAGCAGTTCCCACCGACTAGCGGGGCGTCAAGAGACCCAGTACTTC.

This clonotype appeared many times. This chain links TRBV7-9 with TRBJ1-2; TRBD1 aligns across 9 bases. V dropped 5 bases and J dropped 4; count of bases not matched to a gene: 11. The germline gives CDR1 SEHNR, CDR2 FQNEAQ (reference sequence). CDR3 length: 16 residues. This CDR3 is CASSPAGQGGLYGYTF. CDR3 nucleotide sequence: TGTGCCAGCAGCCCGGCGGGACAGGGAGGTCTCTATGGCTACACCTTC. Supplemented by reference TRBV7-9 and TRBJ1-2, the full variable domain reads DTGVSQNPRHKITKRGQNVTFRCDPISEHNRLYWYRQTLGQGPEFLTYFQNEAQLEKSRLLSDRFSAERPKGSFSTLEIQRTEQGDSAMYLCASSPAGQGGLYGYTFGSGTRLTVV.

This clonotype came up many times. The chain carries TRBV24-1 and TRBJ2-1; TRBD1 is a possible D gene (6 bases). The V and J ends lost 8 bases and 3 bases respectively, with 25 bases between them. The CDR3 sequence is 18 residues long. Looked up from germline, CDR1 is KGHDR and CDR2 is SFDVKD. The CDR3 region has the DNA TGTGCCACCACCACGGGGCAGGGGCAGAATGAAATCTACAATGAGCAGTTCTTC. Protein sequence: CATTTGQGQNEIYNEQFF.

In its sample, this clonotype ranks as medium-sized. The chain combines TRBV11-2 with TRBJ2-5, with D perhaps being TRBD1 or TRBD2 (5 bases each). V lost 5 bases, J lost 10 bases, and 20 bases lay in between. Germline loops: CDR1 SGHAT, CDR2 FQNNGV. The CDR3 extends over 14 amino acids. The CDR3, as DNA: TGTGCCAGCAGCCCGGCCGGCCCATTTGGGGGCCAGTACTTC. Protein product: CASSPAGPFGGQYF.

This clonotype was seen many times. The gene calls are TRBV5-1 and TRBJ1-1, with D perhaps matching TRBD1 (5 bases). CDR3 size: 13 residues. Germline V gene sequence: CDR1 SGHRS, CDR2 YFSETQ. Trimming took 4 bases from V and 4 from J, leaving 11 bases between them. Here the CDR3 reads CASSLTTVTEAFF. Written as DNA, the CDR3 is TGCGCCAGCAGCCTTACGACAGTCACTGAAGCTTTCTTT.

This clonotype has at least ten counts. V is TRBV4-2 and J is TRBJ2-3; 9 bases match TRBD1. The J segment lost 3 bases and the V segment lost 3 bases, leaving 10 bases of the junction unmatched. Germline CDR1 and CDR2: LGHNA and YNFKEQ. The CDR3 is made up of 17 amino acids. The CDR3 region has the DNA TGTGCCAGCAGCCACGGACGGACAGGGGAGGGAACAGATACGCAGTATTTT. Amino acids: CASSHGRTGEGTDTQYF.

Sample share makes this clonotype medium-sized. This rearrangement joins TRBV29-1 to TRBJ2-3; the D call may be TRBD1 or TRBD2 (6 bases each). This CDR3 is 17 amino acids long. Germline CDR1 SQVTM, CDR2 ANQGSEA. The ends were cut back, 0 bases at V and 4 bases at J, with 20 bases in the middle. The CDR3 protein is CSVEDLDRQWRADTQYF. CDR3 coding DNA: TGCAGCGTTGAAGATCTGGACAGACAATGGAGGGCAGATACGCAGTATTTT.

This clonotype was observed a few times. The chain has TRBV7-8 and TRBJ2-5, with TRBD2 matching 9 bases. The CDR3 is 17 residues long. CDR1 and CDR2 (germline): SGHVS, FQNEAQ. V trimming: 5 bases; J trimming: 3 bases; junction bases outside the gene matches: 13. CDR3 coding DNA: TGTGCCAGCAGCCTCAGAAAGGCCGGGACTAGCAAAGAGACCCAGTACTTC. Its protein product is CASSLRKAGTSKETQYF.

Note on this clonotype: A read error is likely, as this CDR3 ends without the conserved phenylalanine or tryptophan. This chain connects TRBV20-1 to TRBJ2-7; 8 bases agree with TRBD2. V was pared by 1 base and J by 2 bases, with 13 bases of the junction left unmatched. Germline assignment: CDR1 DFQATT and CDR2 SNEGSKA (reference sequence). The CDR3 length is 17 residues. The CDR3 DNA sequence: TGCAGTGCTAGAGGGAAAATGGGAACTAGCGGTACCTACGAGCAGTACCTC. This sequence encodes CSARGKMGTSGTYEQYL.

This clonotype occurred many times. The CDR3 here is CASSFDWTSGNTIYF. The CDR3 DNA follows: TGTGCCAGCAGCTTTGACTGGACCTCTGGAAACACCATATATTTT. The rearrangement links TRBV7-2 to TRBJ1-3, with D unresolved. V lost 3 bases and J lost 0, with 9 bases in between. Germline CDR1 reads SGHTA; CDR2 reads FQGNSA. The CDR3 covers 15 residues.

The table lists this clonotype with many counts. V and J are TRBV11-2 and TRBJ2-1; D gene unclear. V lost 7 bases, J lost 3 bases, and 16 bases lay in between. The CDR3 covers 15 residues. Germline loops: CDR1 SGHAT, CDR2 FQNNGV. As DNA, the CDR3 is TGTGCCAGCACCCTGAGATCTAGAGGCTACAATGAGCAGTTCTTC. It yields the protein CASTLRSRGYNEQFF.

Note on this clonotype: One junction end disagrees with the germline gene, perhaps due to a read error. The gene calls are TRBV7-7 and TRBJ1-5; no definite D call. This CDR3 is 13 amino acids long. The V gene's germline CDR1 is SSHAT and CDR2 FNYEAQ (reference sequence). The CDR3 DNA reads as TGTGCTAGCAGCTTAACGAGCAATCAGCCCCAGCATTTT. This translates into CASSLTSNQPQHF.

The table lists this clonotype with many counts. This chain connects TRBV6-2 or TRBV6-3 to TRBJ1-2; D may be TRBD1 (5 bases). The CDR3 consists of 15 residues. Germline CDR1 and CDR2: MNHEY and SVGEGT. V was cut by 2 bases and J by 3 bases, with 13 bases left in between. The CDR3 DNA follows: TGTGCCAGCAGTTACCTAACAACAGGACACTATGGCTACACCTTC. Translation gives CASSYLTTGHYGYTF.

Many counts were recorded for this clonotype. The CDR3 nucleotides are TGTGCCAGCAGTCCTCGATCGAACCAAGAGACCCAGTACTTC. It codes for CASSPRSNQETQYF. The chain uses TRBV6-5 and TRBJ2-5; no clear D. CDR1 is MNHEY and CDR2 is SVGAGI in the germline V gene. The CDR3 totals 14 residues. Trimming pared 5 bases from V and 0 bases from J, leaving 10 bases between.

This clonotype was detected ten times or more. CDR3 sequence (DNA): TGCGCCAGCAGCGGGACTAGCGGGGGGATCAACGAGCAGTACTTC. Translation gives CASSGTSGGINEQYF. The chain joins TRBV10-2 to TRBJ2-7; 15 bases line up with TRBD2. The CDR3 contains 15 residues. Germline lookup yields CDR1 WSHSY and CDR2 SAAADI. J lost 5 bases, V lost 6 bases, and 5 bases had no gene match.

This clonotype was seen at least ten times. The CDR3 DNA is TGCGCCAGCAGCTGGGGGGCCATCAATGAGCAGTTCTTC. Its protein is CASSWGAINEQFF. The gene calls are TRBV5-1 and TRBJ2-1, with D perhaps assigned TRBD1 or TRBD2 (6 bases each). Per germline, CDR1 SGHRS and CDR2 YFSETQ. The CDR3 is made up of 13 amino acids. V was clipped by 3 bases and J by 6 bases, with 10 bases between them. The variable domain in full, completed from reference TRBV5-1 and TRBJ2-1, reads KAGVTQTPRYLIKTRGQQVTLSCSPISGHRSVSWYQQTPGQGLQFLFEYFSETQRNKGNFPGRFSGRQFSNSRSEMNVSTLELGDSALYLCASSWGAINEQFFGPGTRLTVL.

This clonotype has at least ten counts. The chain links TRBV7-6 to TRBJ2-7, with D perhaps matching TRBD1 or TRBD2 (5 bases each). Germline loops: CDR1 SGHVS, CDR2 FNYEAQ. Trimming took off 5 bases at V and 6 bases at J, with 14 bases between the two ends. The CDR3 contains 13 residues. CDR3 sequence reads: CASSTRGVREQYF. In nucleotides, the CDR3 is TGTGCCAGCAGCACTCGGGGCGTTCGCGAGCAGTACTTC.

This clonotype was picked up many times. CDR3 nucleotide sequence: TGTGCCAGCAGTAAGGGGGACAGGGTTAATCAGCCCCAGCATTTT. It yields the protein CASSKGDRVNQPQHF. The gene calls are TRBV6-1 and TRBJ1-5, with TRBD1 matching 9 bases. Trimming cost V 5 bases and J 4 bases; bases outside gene matches: 6. This CDR3 contains 15 residues. In germline, CDR1 is MNHNS, CDR2 SASEGT.

This clonotype was seen ten or more times. This chain connects TRBV20-1 to TRBJ1-1; TRBD1 agrees at 8 bases. Germline values: CDR1 DFQATT, CDR2 SNEGSKA (reference sequence). The CDR3 loop spans 16 amino acids. V lost 2 bases, J lost 5 bases, and 13 bases stayed unmatched. The DNA of the CDR3 is TGCAGTGCTAGATTGGATACAGGGGGAAAAGGGACTGAAGCTTTCTTT. Its protein is CSARLDTGGKGTEAFF.

By sample fraction, this clonotype is medium-sized. The CDR3 sequence: CASSFRGEGEQYF. The CDR3 DNA reads as TGTGCCAGCAGTTTCCGGGGGGAAGGCGAGCAGTACTTC. The chain employs TRBV12-3 or TRBV12-4 and TRBJ2-7, with 7 positions matching TRBD2. V was pared by 3 bases and J by 6 bases, with 5 bases of the junction left unmatched. The CDR3 length is 13 residues.

This rearrangement joins TRBV20-1 to TRBJ1-2; D is unclear. The CDR3 sequence is 9 residues long. Between the trimmed V and J ends, which lost 7 bases and 7 bases, there was a span of 7 bases. CDR1 is DFQATT and CDR2 is SNEGSKA in the germline V gene (reference sequence). CDR3 region: CSGGFGYTF. CDR3 coding DNA: TGCAGTGGTGGGTTTGGCTACACCTTC.

The table lists this clonotype with many counts. The V and J genes are TRBV5-1 and TRBJ1-1, with D possibly being TRBD1 (6 bases). Trimming removed 1 base at V and 4 bases at J, with 14 bases between. This CDR3 is built from 15 residues. CDR1 and CDR2 from the germline V gene are SGHRS and YFSETQ. CDR3 in DNA: TGCGCCAGCAGCTTGTATCCAGGGGAAGGCACTGAAGCTTTCTTT. Translating gives CASSLYPGEGTEAFF.